This T cell receptor beta chain is drawn from a study of cytomegalovirus exposure and HLA in healthy donors (dated by TCRdb to the late 2010s). Regarding the complete study: According to an earlier analysis of around 600 of the donors, about 180 million T cells yielded approximately 120 million unique TCR beta sequences and about 300 Gb of sequence data. Approximately 300 gigabases of sequencing data and around 80 million unique TCR sequences made up an early release that covered under 750 HLA-typed donors. Of the 300 to 500 genotyped donors, less than 90% were placed in the genetic ancestry cluster associated with self-reported Caucasian donors. The study aimed to test whether cataloging public T cell receptors could reveal signatures of past pathogen exposure. The study profiled the T cell repertoires of about 640 subjects by immunosequencing and related them to cytomegalovirus serostatus. Besides the first cohort of around 670 subjects, a separate validation cohort made up of over 95 different subjects was used. To predict cytomegalovirus infection status, the study combined high-throughput TCR immunosequencing, statistical association of individual TCRs with disease status, and machine learning. A later analysis re-examined previously published TCR beta repertoires from hundreds of donors and added high-resolution HLA genotyping to investigate patterns of TCR occurrence. Rather than using new phenotypic data, the later analysis identified candidate immune exposures from TCR beta sequences and from how often those sequences occurred across donors. An earlier analysis of several hundred of the donors applied high-throughput TCR beta sequencing to assess whether each TCR beta V gene segment acted as functional or pseudogenic. Donor age, sex, ethnicity and CMV serostatus were collected together with the repertoire data. In a later genetic analysis, genome-wide SNP genotypes for 398 of the 666 donors were used, and that subset was treated as a discovery cohort. Every repertoire in the discovery cohort had been generated on one and the same sequencing platform. Both class I and class II loci were covered by HLA typing, at four-digit resolution. The number of typed donors differed by locus: 629-630 for A, B, C, DRB1 and DQB1; some 540 for DQA1; 606 for DPA1; and about 450 for DPB1. Because of strong linkage in the cohort, roughly five DR-DQ haplotypes were treated as single units for association and clustering. Among some 400 genotyped donors of the cohort, an average of around 240,000 unique TCR beta nucleotide sequences was sequenced per donor, of which about 18% were non-productive. Study-level results and caveats: A further reported finding was that TCR beta sequences accurately predicted the HLA-A and HLA-B alleles for most subjects in the first cohort. The study gave a list of about 150 TCR beta chains associated with cytomegalovirus. The earlier analysis of 587 of the donors excluded roughly 17 rarely observed V segments, including chromosome 9 orphons, because counts were too low. Compared with the 666-donor mean, donors in an Asian-associated ancestry cluster had fewer N-insertions in productive TCRs, according to a later genetic analysis. According to a later analysis, TCR association rates differed among HLA loci, with DRB1 alleles showing the most associated TCRs and HLA-C alleles showing the fewest. In both the original and validation cohorts, the classifier was reported to diagnose cytomegalovirus status with high specificity and sensitivity. A later analysis found that HLA-associated TCR beta chains were more clonally expanded and had lower generation probabilities than equally common non-associated chains. An earlier analysis of 450 to 750 of the donors showed that most TCR beta V segments appeared in productive rearrangements either about 90% or about 30% of the time, which broadly matched IMGT annotations. Presence/absence analyses assumed roughly uniform sequencing depth across donors, an assumption that may not hold. A few of the identified cytomegalovirus-associated TCR beta chains were confirmed in vitro to be specific for cytomegalovirus antigens. The 87-base-pair reads could not distinguish some IMGT-functional V segments, including TRBV6-2 and TRBV6-3, so those segments were excluded. The cohort was sequenced for TCR beta chains only, and without alpha or paired-chain data the features that could be detected were limited. In a later analysis, several top co-occurrence clusters were reported to appear linked to parvovirus B19, influenza, CMV and Epstein-Barr virus. Assigning TCR associations to individual alleles was difficult when HLA alleles, especially DR and DQ, strongly co-occurred. HLA typing was unavailable for some donors at each locus, so association tests used only the typed subset. At a false discovery rate of 0.05, a later analysis linked 16,951 TCR beta sequences to specific HLA alleles. According to a later analysis, most CMV-associated TCR beta chains appeared to be HLA-restricted, and the HLA associations seemed to be driven largely by CMV exposure. The authors suggested that the approach could potentially be generalized to other disease states and immunological phenotypes. Linkage disequilibrium might explain the correlated functional status among segregating V segments, but an unknown experimental factor could not be excluded. A cluster of highly shared sequence variants was judged likely to represent a technical artifact of the sequencing pipeline. For the cohort, immune exposure information was limited to CMV serostatus. A later genetic analysis associated a missense DCLRE1C variant with V-gene and J-gene trimming of TCR beta chains, and an independent cohort replicated the association. Most TCR sequences were seen in very few donors, while some public TCRs were found in many individuals.

Libraries were built with the immunoSEQ multiplex PCR assay. For the multiplex PCR, a mixture combining 60 forward primers for TCR Vbeta segments and 13 reverse primers for TCR Jbeta segments was used. A multiplex PCR assay on genomic DNA amplified the CDR3 region of rearranged TCR beta genes. On the Illumina HiSeq System, the amplified TCR beta libraries were sequenced as 87-base-pair reads. The study's own analysis went as follows. A later analysis tallied approximately 87 million unique TCR beta chains across the 666 repertoires, and approximately 9.9 million of those chains were shared by two or more donors. To remove PCR and sequencing errors, raw reads were error-corrected and collapsed into unique sequences using a nearest-neighbor algorithm that merged closely related sequences. To assign V, D and J gene segments, CDR3 sequences were aligned to IMGT reference sequences. For a sequence to be retained, a match of at least six nucleotides to both a V gene segment and a J gene segment was required. A rearrangement counted as productive if the CDR3 had no stop codons and remained in frame with V and J, and every other rearrangement counted as non-productive. CDR3 was defined by IMGT convention, running from the second conserved V-encoded cysteine to the conserved J-encoded phenylalanine. The earlier analysis of about 590 of the donors excluded sequences that lacked an unambiguous match to a single V gene segment. An earlier analysis of fewer than 650 of the donors classified V segments as functional when productive rearrangements were above 56.7% and as segregating when the standard deviation between donors was above 5%. A statistical classification framework was developed to diagnose cytomegalovirus status using the catalog of TCR beta chain sequences. In a later analysis, V and J genes were assigned by comparing TCR nucleotide sequences against IMGT/GENE-DB human TR gene sequences. In a later analysis, CDR3 sequences and most-parsimonious VDJ recombination scenarios were assigned using the TCRdist pipeline. A later analysis defined each TCR beta chain by its CDR3 amino acid sequence plus V-gene family, and excluded reads lacking a unique V-gene family. A later analysis removed roughly 590 highly shared, low-generation-probability nucleotide sequences to deal with suspected cross-contamination and a sequencing artifact. In a later analysis, a clonal expansion index was calculated for each public chain from normalized within-repertoire ranks of inferred template counts. A later analysis computed generation probabilities with a VDJ recombination model fitted to out-of-frame rearrangements, and checked the results against IGoR. In a later analysis, TCR-TCR, TCR-HLA and TCR-CMV co-occurrence was scored with hypergeometric tests, and a repertoire-size bias correction was applied to TCR pairs. A later analysis estimated false discovery rates by permuting HLA or CMV assignments 20 times. In a later analysis, co-occurring TCRs were grouped using DBSCAN, and TCRdist sequence similarity was added for clustering within HLA-allele-positive subsets. For co-occurrence clustering, repertoires with fewer than 30,000 or more than 120,000 public chains were excluded, along with four to six repertoires with anomalous nucleotide sharing. TCRdb obtained this table from immuneACCESS and retained in-frame rearrangements with V and J assigned. These tables miss some clones; where compared with another copy, unresolved V genes account for less than half of the shortfall, and the remainder is unexplained. Clone size and V and J calls were adopted from that table, with D and trimming inferred from the DNA. The sample table lists around 130,000 clones, approximately 82% of them with a count of one. About 2.7% of the sample lies in the top ten.

The cohort comprised some 700 healthy bone marrow donors. At the time of sampling, all cohort members were nominally healthy, though unrecorded immune exposures were likely present. The donor tested CMV seropositive and was one of the 289 seropositive cohort members. Every donor gave a peripheral blood sample, and the peripheral blood mononuclear cells from that sample were used for TCR beta sequencing. Genomic DNA extraction from the blood cell samples was performed with the Qiagen DNeasy Blood Extraction Kit. As for this clone: Which antigen it targets is not known. Base qualities are not at hand, and no much larger clone is one base apart.

Germline trimming: 6 bases from V, 5 bases from J; junction bases outside gene matches: 16. Per the germline V gene, MDHEN is the CDR1 and SYDVKM is the CDR2. The CDR3 holds 18 amino acids from the cysteine to the phenylalanine. Only the CDR3 DNA is retained, 54 bases long and in frame from the first base. The sequence derives from a woman in her late teens or twenties in good health and CMV-seropositive. In this chain, TRBV28 is recombined with TRBJ2-2; a stretch of 9 junction bases matches TRBD2. Material for sequencing was PBMCs. The CDR3 region has the sequence CASRYILAGKSQTGELFF. The DNA is as follows: TGTGCCAGCAGGTATATTCTAGCGGGGAAAAGCCAGACCGGGGAGCTGTTTTTT.